This T cell receptor beta chain emerged from a study of OX40 agonist ivuxolimab in advanced cancers. The cohort excluded patients with autoimmune disease history or systemic immunosuppression. This clone was picked up one time. Only in-frame clones appear in the TCRdb table, and some are missing; sequencing was by immunoSEQ multiplex PCR. The profile shows approximately 77,000 clones, approximately 91% of them singletons. Source: CD4+ or CD8+ T cells sorted from blood, taken in a trial of the OX40 agonist ivuxolimab. This clonotype was obtained from an adult with an advanced solid tumor such as melanoma, head and neck, liver or kidney cancer.

CDR3 protein: CASSPIEEQFF. DNA of the CDR3: TGTGCCAGCAGTCCAATTGAGGAGCAGTTCTTC. V gene TRBV7-6 combines with J gene TRBJ2-1; D gene uncertain. The CDR3 has 11 residues. Trimming left V 6 bases short and J 10 bases short, with 10 bases between. From germline, CDR1 is SGHVS and CDR2 FNYEAQ. Complete variable domain (other parts from reference TRBV7-6 and TRBJ2-1): GAGVSQSPRYKVTKRGQDVALRCDPISGHVSLYWYRQALGQGPEFLTYFNYEAQQDKSGLPNDRFSAERPEGSISTLTIQRTEQRDSAMYRCASSPIEEQFFGPGTRLTVL.